This entry is about one T cell receptor (beta chain). Its specificity is not known. The source of the sample is a study of T cell responses to AZD1222 COVID-19 vaccine. Study in general: Some second doses came at about 4 weeks and others at about 12 weeks; these were pooled.

Sequencing was performed with immunoSEQ multiplex PCR; in TCRdb, only in-frame clones are kept and a portion is missing. The sample contains more than 85,000 clones, roughly 90% of which appear only once. Study findings and constraints: Repertoire sampling happened only post peak T cell response. Donors skewed white British and female; clonal diversity was possibly underestimated. Among AZD1222 vaccinees, only 5 to 7 were seropositive at baseline.

The TCR comes from an adult in good health. Sequenced material: peripheral blood, taken on day 0 of AZD1222 vaccination.

CDR3 sequence: CASSSTENSEAFF. The DNA of the CDR3 is TGTGCCAGCAGCTCTACAGAGAATTCTGAAGCTTTCTTT. This rearrangement joins TRBV6-5 to TRBJ1-1, with D unresolved. The CDR3 spans 13 residues. Trimming took off 6 bases at V and 6 bases at J, with 14 bases between the two ends. The germline V gene has CDR1 MNHEY and CDR2 SVGAGI.